This T cell receptor beta chain was captured in a study of early stage breast cancer tumors. Study details: Most invasive tumors, about 70% of the 16, were ER+/PR+/HER2-. Seven to nine ER+/PR+/HER2- tumors were invasive ductal; a few were invasive lobular.

The protocol was immunoSEQ multiplex PCR, while the TCRdb copy is restricted to in-frame clones and leaves out a portion. This sample has tens of thousands of clones, with 60% to 80% found just once. The receptor was isolated from a person aged 40 to 49 with breast cancer. Sequencing used blood.

CDR3 bases: TGTGCCAGCAGTGATTGGGACTCGTCGAACACCGGGGAGCTGTTTTTT. Its translation: CASSDWDSSNTGELFF. The chain has TRBV25-1 and TRBJ2-2; D may be TRBD2 (6 bases). Germline assignment: CDR1 MGHDK and CDR2 SYGVNS. The CDR3 totals 16 residues. V was shortened by 3 bases and J by 0 bases, with 11 bases between the two germline ends.